This T cell receptor (beta chain) was documented in a study of blood T cell repertoires in COVID-19. Study-level information: Donors in the United States, Italy and Spain gave samples during acute or convalescent COVID-19. Sources were T cells, B-cell-depleted T cells, or PBMCs; the material itself was cDNA or gDNA.

As handled by the study authors: Reference gene primer amplification gave estimated nucleated cell counts. The method was immunoSEQ multiplex PCR; TCRdb's version includes in-frame clones alone and lacks a portion of them. The V and J calls and clone size were taken over from that table, and D and trimming were inferred from the DNA. The sample records some 240,000 clones, approximately 92% being singletons. Per the germline V gene, CDR1 is GTSNPN and CDR2 is SVGIG (reference sequence). The CDR3 consists of 14 residues. V dropped 4 bases and J dropped 3; count of bases not matched to a gene: 6. The TCR was taken from a woman in her 40s who had recovered from COVID-19. The chain joins TRBV30 to TRBJ2-3; 8 bases agree with TRBD2. The sequenced material came from peripheral blood. CDR3 DNA: TGTGCCTGGACCGGGGGGGTTGAAACAGATACGCAGTATTTT. Its translation: CAWTGGVETDTQYF. Filled out from reference TRBV30 and TRBJ2-3, the complete variable domain reads SQTIHQWPATLVQPVGSPLSLECTVEGTSNPNLYWYRQAAGRGLQLLFYSVGIGQISSEVPQNLSASRPQDRQFILSSKKLLLSDSGFYLCAWTGGVETDTQYFGPGTRLTVL.